The present T cell receptor (beta chain) was sequenced within a study of cytomegalovirus exposure and HLA in healthy donors. Study-level background: Early released data comprised tens of millions of unique TCRs from HLA-typed donors. The study's findings and limits: In vitro testing confirmed a few CMV-associated chains as specific for CMV antigens.

On this clone: Its target is unknown.

CDR3 length: 14 residues. V was shortened by 7 bases and J by 1 base, with 13 bases between the two germline ends. Germline V CDR1 and CDR2: SGHAT, FQDESV (reference sequence). The study ran its PCR with 60 Vbeta and 13 Jbeta primers. TCRdb keeps only in-frame clones here, not all; method: immunoSEQ multiplex PCR. The table includes tens of thousands of clones, roughly 58% detected once. The receptor's source is a woman aged 25 to 39 in good health and CMV-seropositive. Sequencing was done on a sample of PBMCs. The V call is TRBV11-1, the J call TRBJ2-5; tentative D call: TRBD2 (6 bases). The CDR3 DNA is TGTGCCAGCAACACCCGGGACTTCCAAGAGACCCAGTACTTC. This translates into CASNTRDFQETQYF. Variable domain in full (rest from reference TRBV11-1 and TRBJ2-5): EAEVAQSPRYKITEKSQAVAFWCDPISGHATLYWYRQILGQGPELLVQFQDESVVDDSQLPKDRFSAERLKGVDSTLKIQPAELGDSAMYLCASNTRDFQETQYFGPGTRLLVL.